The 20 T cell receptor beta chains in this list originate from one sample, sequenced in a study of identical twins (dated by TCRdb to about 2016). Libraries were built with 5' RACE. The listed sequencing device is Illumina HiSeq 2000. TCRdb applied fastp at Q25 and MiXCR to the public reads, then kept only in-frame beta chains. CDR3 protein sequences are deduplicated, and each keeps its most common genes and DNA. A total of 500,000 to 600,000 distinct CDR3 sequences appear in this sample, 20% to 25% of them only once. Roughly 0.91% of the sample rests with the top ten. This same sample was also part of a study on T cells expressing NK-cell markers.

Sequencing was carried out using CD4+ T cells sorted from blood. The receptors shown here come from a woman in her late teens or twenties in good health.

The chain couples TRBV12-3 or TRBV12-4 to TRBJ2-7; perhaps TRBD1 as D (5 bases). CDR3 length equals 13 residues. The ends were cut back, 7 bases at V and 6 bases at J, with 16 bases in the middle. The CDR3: CASTPALRGEQYF. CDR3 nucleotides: TGTGCCAGCACCCCGGCTCTAAGGGGCGAGCAGTACTTC.

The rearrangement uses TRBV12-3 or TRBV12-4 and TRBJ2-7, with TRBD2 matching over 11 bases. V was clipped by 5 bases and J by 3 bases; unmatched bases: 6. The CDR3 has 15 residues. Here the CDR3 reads CASSGPGLADYEQYF. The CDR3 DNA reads TGTGCCAGCAGTGGTCCGGGACTAGCGGACTACGAGCAGTACTTC.

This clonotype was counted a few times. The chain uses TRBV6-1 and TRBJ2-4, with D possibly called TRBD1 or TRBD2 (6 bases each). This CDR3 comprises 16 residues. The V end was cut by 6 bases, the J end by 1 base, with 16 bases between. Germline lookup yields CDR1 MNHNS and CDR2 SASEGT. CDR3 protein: CASSEEGVGAKNIQYF. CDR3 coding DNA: TGTGCCAGCAGCGAGGAGGGGGTGGGGGCCAAAAACATTCAGTACTTC.

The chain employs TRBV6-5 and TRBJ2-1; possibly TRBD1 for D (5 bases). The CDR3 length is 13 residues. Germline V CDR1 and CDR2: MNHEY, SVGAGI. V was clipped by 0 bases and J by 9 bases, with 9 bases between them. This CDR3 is CASSYSDKFEQFF. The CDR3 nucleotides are TGTGCCAGCAGTTACTCGGACAAATTTGAGCAGTTCTTC.

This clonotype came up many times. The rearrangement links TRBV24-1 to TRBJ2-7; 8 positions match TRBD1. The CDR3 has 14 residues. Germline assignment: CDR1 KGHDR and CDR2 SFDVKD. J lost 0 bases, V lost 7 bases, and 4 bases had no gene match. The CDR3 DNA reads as TGTGCCACCAGCGGACAGGGTAGCTCCTACGAGCAGTACTTC. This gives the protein CATSGQGSSYEQYF.

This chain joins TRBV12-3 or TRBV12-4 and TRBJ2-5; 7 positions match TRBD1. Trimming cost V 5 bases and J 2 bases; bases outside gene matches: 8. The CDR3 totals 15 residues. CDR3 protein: CASSPGTVTQETQYF. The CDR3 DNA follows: TGTGCCAGCAGTCCCGGGACAGTCACGCAAGAGACCCAGTACTTC.

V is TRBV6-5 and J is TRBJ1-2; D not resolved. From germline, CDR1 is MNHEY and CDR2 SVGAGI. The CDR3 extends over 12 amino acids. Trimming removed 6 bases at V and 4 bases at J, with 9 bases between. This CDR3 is CASRNALYGYTF. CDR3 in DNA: TGTGCCAGCAGAAACGCTCTCTATGGCTACACCTTC.

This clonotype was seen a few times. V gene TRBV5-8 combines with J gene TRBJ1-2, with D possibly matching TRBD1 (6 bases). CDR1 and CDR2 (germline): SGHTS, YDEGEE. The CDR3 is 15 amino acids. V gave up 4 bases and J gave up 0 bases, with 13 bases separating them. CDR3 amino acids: CASSARTVANYGYTF. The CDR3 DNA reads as TGTGCCAGCAGCGCCAGGACAGTAGCTAACTATGGCTACACCTTC. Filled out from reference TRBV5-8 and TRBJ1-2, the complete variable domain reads EAGVTQSPTHLIKTRGQQATLRCSPISGHTSVYWYQQALGLGLQFLLWYDEGEERNRGNFPPRFSGRQFPNYSSELNVNALELEDSALYLCASSARTVANYGYTFGSGTRLTVV.

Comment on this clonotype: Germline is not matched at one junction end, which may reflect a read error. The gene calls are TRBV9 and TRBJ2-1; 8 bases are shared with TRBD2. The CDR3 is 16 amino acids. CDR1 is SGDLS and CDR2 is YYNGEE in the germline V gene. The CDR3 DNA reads TGTGCCAGCAGTCGGGGACTAGGGGTTGGCTACGATGAGCAGTTCTTC. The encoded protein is CASSRGLGVGYDEQFF.

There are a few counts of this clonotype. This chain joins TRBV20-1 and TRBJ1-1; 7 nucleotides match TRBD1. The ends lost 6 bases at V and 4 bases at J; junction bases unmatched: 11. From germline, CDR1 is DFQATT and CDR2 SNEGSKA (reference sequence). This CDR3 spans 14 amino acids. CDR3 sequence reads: CSARAGGGSTEAFF. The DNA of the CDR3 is TGCAGTGCGAGGGCAGGGGGTGGGAGCACTGAAGCTTTCTTT.

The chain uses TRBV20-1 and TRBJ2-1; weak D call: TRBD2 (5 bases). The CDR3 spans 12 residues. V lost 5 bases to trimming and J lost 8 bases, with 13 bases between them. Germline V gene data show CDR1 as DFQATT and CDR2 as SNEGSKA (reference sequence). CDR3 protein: CSAFGLTDEQFF. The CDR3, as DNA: TGCAGTGCTTTCGGACTCACGGATGAGCAGTTCTTC.

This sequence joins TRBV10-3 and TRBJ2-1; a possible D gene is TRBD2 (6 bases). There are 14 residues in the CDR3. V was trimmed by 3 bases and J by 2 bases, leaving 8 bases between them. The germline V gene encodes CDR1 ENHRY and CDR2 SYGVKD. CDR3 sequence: CAISDREAYNEQFF. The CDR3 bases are TGTGCCATCAGTGACAGGGAGGCCTACAATGAGCAGTTCTTC.

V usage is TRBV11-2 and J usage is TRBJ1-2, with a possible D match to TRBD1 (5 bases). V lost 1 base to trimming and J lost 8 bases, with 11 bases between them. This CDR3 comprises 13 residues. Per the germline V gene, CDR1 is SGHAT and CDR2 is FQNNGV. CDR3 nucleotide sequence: TGTGCCAGCAGCTTAGGCGGGGGGAACGGCTACACCTTC. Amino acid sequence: CASSLGGGNGYTF.

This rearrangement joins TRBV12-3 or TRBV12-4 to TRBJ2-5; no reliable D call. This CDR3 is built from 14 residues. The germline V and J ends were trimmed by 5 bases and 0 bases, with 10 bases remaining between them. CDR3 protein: CASSLSQHQETQYF. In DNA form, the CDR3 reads TGTGCCAGCAGTCTTTCACAGCACCAAGAGACCCAGTACTTC.

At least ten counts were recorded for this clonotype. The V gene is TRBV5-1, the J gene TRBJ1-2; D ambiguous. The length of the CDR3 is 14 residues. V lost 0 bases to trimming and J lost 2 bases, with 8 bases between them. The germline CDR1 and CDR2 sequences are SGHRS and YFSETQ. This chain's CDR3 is CASSLVTANYGYTF. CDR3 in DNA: TGCGCCAGCAGCTTGGTGACGGCAAACTATGGCTACACCTTC.

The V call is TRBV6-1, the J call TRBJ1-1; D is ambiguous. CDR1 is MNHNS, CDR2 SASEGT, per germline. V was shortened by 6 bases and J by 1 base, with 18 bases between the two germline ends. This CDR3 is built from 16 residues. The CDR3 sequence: CASSHGYIRRNTEAFF. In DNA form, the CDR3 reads TGTGCCAGCAGCCACGGTTACATCAGGCGGAACACTGAAGCTTTCTTT.

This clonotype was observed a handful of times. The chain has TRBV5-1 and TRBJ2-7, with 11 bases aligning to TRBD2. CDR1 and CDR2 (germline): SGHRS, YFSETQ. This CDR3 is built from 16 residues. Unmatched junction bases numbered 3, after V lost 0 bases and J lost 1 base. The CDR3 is CASSLGTSGRSYEQYF. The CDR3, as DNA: TGCGCCAGCAGCTTGGGGACTAGCGGGCGGTCCTACGAGCAGTACTTC.

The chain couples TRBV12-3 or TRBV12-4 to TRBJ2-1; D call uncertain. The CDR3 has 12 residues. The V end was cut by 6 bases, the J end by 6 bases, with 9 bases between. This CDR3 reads CASRKVGNEQFF. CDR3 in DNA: TGTGCCAGCAGGAAAGTGGGCAATGAGCAGTTCTTC.

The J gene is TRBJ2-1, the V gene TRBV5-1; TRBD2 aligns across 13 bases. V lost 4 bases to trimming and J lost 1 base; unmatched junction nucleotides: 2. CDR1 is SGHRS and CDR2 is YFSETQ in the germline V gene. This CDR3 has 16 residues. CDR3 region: CASSTGLAGSYNEQFF. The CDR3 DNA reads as TGCGCCAGCAGCACGGGACTAGCGGGATCCTACAATGAGCAGTTCTTC.

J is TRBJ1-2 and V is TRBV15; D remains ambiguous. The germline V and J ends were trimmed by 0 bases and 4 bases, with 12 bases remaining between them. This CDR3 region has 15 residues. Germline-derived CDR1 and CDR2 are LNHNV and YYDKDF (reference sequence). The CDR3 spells CATSREITGLYGYTF. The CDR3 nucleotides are TGTGCCACCAGCAGAGAGATAACCGGGCTCTATGGCTACACCTTC.